One sample yielded the 20 T cell receptor beta chains listed below, sequenced in a study of blood T cell repertoires in COVID-19 (dated by TCRdb to the early 2020s). The library was generated by the immunoSEQ multiplex PCR assay. The table was pulled from immuneACCESS by TCRdb, which kept in-frame rearrangements only. Such tables lose some clones; where checked, under half of the loss comes from unresolved V genes, and the rest has no known cause. Across this sample there are fewer than 350,000 clones, with roughly 86% seen only once. 9.9% of the sample belongs to the ten largest clones. The sequenced sample was peripheral blood. All receptors come from a man in his thirties or forties with COVID-19, enrolled during active disease.

The CDR3 sequence: CASSFGQNYEQYF. The DNA for the CDR3 is TGTGCCAGTAGTTTCGGACAGAACTACGAGCAGTACTTC. The chain uses TRBV19 and TRBJ2-7, with D perhaps matching TRBD1 (6 bases). The CDR3 extends over 13 amino acids. V shed 5 bases and J shed 3 bases, with 11 bases lying between them. CDR1 and CDR2 (germline): LNHDA, SQIVND (reference sequence).

V and J are TRBV6-5 and TRBJ2-5, with TRBD1 as a possible D gene (6 bases). Germline V gives CDR1 MNHEY, CDR2 SVGAGI. Trimming took 2 bases from V and 6 from J, leaving 16 bases between them. This CDR3 spans 15 amino acids. This CDR3 is CASSYGQGNRKTQYF. DNA of the CDR3: TGTGCCAGCAGTTACGGGCAGGGGAATAGGAAGACCCAGTACTTC.

The CDR3 DNA reads as TGTGCCAGCAGTAGCGGGGGGGCCACCTACAATGAGCAGTTCTTC. This codes for CASSSGGATYNEQFF. The rearrangement joins TRBV2 to TRBJ2-1; the match to TRBD2 covers 10 bases. The germline CDR1 and CDR2 sequences are SNHLY and FYNNEI. J gave up 2 bases and V 5 bases, and 3 bases lay outside the gene matches. The CDR3 runs to 15 residues.

The chain has TRBV4-1 and TRBJ1-1; D is undetermined. With 0 bases removed from V and 7 bases from J, the gap between germline ends came to 15 bases. Germline CDR1 is MGHRA and CDR2 is YSYEKL. The CDR3 covers 15 residues. CDR3 residues: CASSQDSVSGLEAFF. In DNA form, the CDR3 reads TGCGCCAGCAGCCAAGATAGCGTAAGTGGACTTGAAGCTTTCTTT.

The chain employs TRBV7-9 and TRBJ2-2; D gene uncertain. The germline gives CDR1 SEHNR, CDR2 FQNEAQ (reference sequence). V was trimmed by 5 bases and J by 2 bases, leaving 3 bases between them. The CDR3 length is 12 residues. In nucleotides, the CDR3 is TGTGCCAGCAGCCCAAACACCGGGGAGCTGTTTTTT. This encodes CASSPNTGELFF. Using reference TRBV7-9 and TRBJ2-2 for the parts outside the CDR3, the full variable domain is DTGVSQNPRHKITKRGQNVTFRCDPISEHNRLYWYRQTLGQGPEFLTYFQNEAQLEKSRLLSDRFSAERPKGSFSTLEIQRTEQGDSAMYLCASSPNTGELFFGEGSRLTVL.

This clone qualifies as medium-sized. The chain is built from TRBV7-8 and TRBJ2-7; no definite D call. CDR1 is SGHVS and CDR2 is FQNEAQ in the germline V gene. CDR3 size: 14 residues. Trimming shortened V by 1 base and J by 2 bases, and 9 bases separated the two germline ends. The DNA for the CDR3 is TGTGCCAGCAGCTTAGGGAGCGCTGCCTACGAGCAGTACTTC. It is translated as CASSLGSAAYEQYF.

V gene TRBV9 combines with J gene TRBJ1-5, with TRBD1 as a possible D gene (6 bases). The CDR3 loop spans 14 amino acids. Germline CDR1 SGDLS, CDR2 YYNGEE. V dropped 3 bases and J dropped 5 bases, with 12 bases sitting between them. The CDR3 here is CASSGTDLYQPQHF. The CDR3 DNA sequence: TGTGCCAGCAGCGGGACAGATTTATATCAGCCCCAGCATTTT. Full variable domain (remainder filled in from reference TRBV9 and TRBJ1-5): DSGVTQTPKHLITATGQRVTLRCSPRSGDLSVYWYQQSLDQGLQFLIQYYNGEERAKGNILERFSAQQFPDLHSELNLSSLELGDSALYFCASSGTDLYQPQHFGDGTRLSIL.

J is TRBJ2-3 and V is TRBV4-3, with D possibly matching TRBD1 (6 bases). This CDR3 has 16 residues. The germline V and J ends were trimmed by 3 bases and 4 bases, with 17 bases remaining between them. Germline CDR1 reads LGHNA; CDR2 reads YSLEER. The CDR3 spells CASSHGGQGLPDTQYF. The CDR3 coding sequence is TGCGCCAGCAGCCACGGTGGCCAGGGGCTGCCAGATACGCAGTATTTT.

The chain uses TRBV5-6 and TRBJ1-2, with TRBD1 as a possible D gene (5 bases). This CDR3 has 15 amino acids. The germline CDR1 and CDR2 sequences are SGHDT and YYEEEE. Between the trimmed V and J ends, which lost 3 bases and 4 bases, there was a span of 16 bases. This chain's CDR3 is CASSSQRRGGYGYTF. The DNA for the CDR3 is TGTGCCAGCAGCTCCCAACGAAGGGGAGGCTATGGCTACACCTTC.

The gene calls are TRBV5-1 and TRBJ2-1; D may be TRBD1 (6 bases). The CDR3 has 15 residues. The V end was cut by 4 bases, the J end by 4 bases, with 15 bases between. Per the germline V gene, CDR1 is SGHRS and CDR2 is YFSETQ. The CDR3 loop is CASSLGTSAYNEQFF. CDR3 bases: TGCGCCAGCAGCCTAGGGACATCGGCATACAATGAGCAGTTCTTC.

V usage is TRBV20-1 and J usage is TRBJ2-6; TRBD1 aligns across 8 bases. J was trimmed by 6 bases and V by 3 bases; bases with no gene match: 16. CDR1 DFQATT and CDR2 SNEGSKA come from the germline V gene (reference sequence). CDR3 length equals 18 residues. The CDR3 is CSASASGTGRFLANVLTF. The CDR3 DNA follows: TGCAGTGCTAGTGCTTCCGGGACAGGCCGCTTCTTGGCCAACGTCCTGACTTTC.

The rearrangement uses TRBV9 and TRBJ2-7; 7 nucleotides match TRBD2. The CDR3 has 13 residues. The ends lost 4 bases at V and 5 bases at J; junction bases unmatched: 6. Germline CDR1 is SGDLS and CDR2 is YYNGEE. CDR3 amino acids: CASSPGSGNEQYF. The CDR3, as DNA: TGTGCCAGCAGCCCGGGGAGCGGGAACGAGCAGTACTTC.

The chain is built from TRBV10-2 and TRBJ1-5; 9 nucleotides agree with TRBD1. Losses at the gene ends were 5 bases for V and 9 bases for J; bases not matched to a gene: 14. Germline V gene data show CDR1 as WSHSY and CDR2 as SAAADI. The CDR3 has 16 amino acids. Here the CDR3 DNA reads TGCGCCAGCAGTCCTGTCCCGGGACAGGGACGGAGGCCCCAGCATTTT. Translation gives CASSPVPGQGRRPQHF.

The chain carries TRBV6-2 or TRBV6-3 and TRBJ2-3, with a possible D match to TRBD1 (5 bases). This CDR3 has 16 residues. Germline CDR1 is MNHEY and CDR2 is SVGEGT. V shed 5 bases and J shed 2 bases, with 17 bases lying between them. The CDR3 spells CASSHPWTRSTDTQYF. In DNA, the CDR3 is TGTGCCAGCAGTCACCCCTGGACACGGTCCACAGATACGCAGTATTTT.

This clone turned up a few times. The V gene is TRBV7-9, the J gene TRBJ1-2; TRBD1 is a possible D gene (5 bases). Germline V CDR1 and CDR2: SEHNR, FQNEAQ (reference sequence). CDR3 size: 15 residues. With 5 bases removed from V and 0 bases from J, the gap between germline ends came to 13 bases. CDR3 nucleotide sequence: TGTGCCAGCAGCCCTCGGGGGGAGTCTAACTATGGCTACACCTTC. It codes for CASSPRGESNYGYTF.

This clone occurred once. Other DNA sequences in the same sample also yield this CDR3. The gene calls are TRBV18 and TRBJ2-3, with D possibly being TRBD1 (5 bases). CDR3 length: 15 residues. Germline-derived CDR1 and CDR2 are KGHSH and LQKENI. Deletions cut 0 bases from V and 3 bases from J, with 10 bases between. The CDR3 nucleotides read TGTGCCAGCTCACCACCTCAGGGCCGAACAGATACGCAGTATTTT. Translation: CASSPPQGRTDTQYF.

This sequence joins TRBV3-1 (or the pseudogene TRBV3-2) and TRBJ2-3; possibly TRBD2 for D (7 bases). V gave up 5 bases and J gave up 3 bases, with 24 bases separating them. CDR3 length equals 18 residues. CDR1 LGHDT and CDR2 YNNKEL come from the germline V gene (reference sequence). CDR3 sequence: CASSSPQGREFATDTQYF. DNA for the CDR3: TGTGCCAGCAGCTCCCCCCAGGGGCGGGAGTTCGCTACAGATACGCAGTATTTT.

This sequence joins TRBV6-2 or TRBV6-3 and TRBJ2-2; 7 nucleotides line up with TRBD1. The CDR3 extends over 14 amino acids. Germline V gene data show CDR1 as MNHEY and CDR2 as SVGEGT. V gave up 6 bases and J gave up 4 bases; unmatched junction bases: 5. The CDR3 loop is CASSGTVATGELFF. The CDR3 DNA sequence: TGTGCCAGCAGCGGGACAGTAGCCACCGGGGAGCTGTTTTTT.

This chain connects TRBV27 to TRBJ2-3; D call uncertain. CDR3 size: 12 residues. Germline lookup yields CDR1 MNHEY and CDR2 SMNVEV (reference sequence). The V end lost 4 bases, the J end lost 1 base, and 3 bases lay between the germline ends. As DNA, the CDR3 is TGTGCCAGCAGTTCTCGCACAGATACGCAGTATTTT. Protein: CASSSRTDTQYF.

The J gene is TRBJ2-1, the V gene TRBV24-1; the match to TRBD1 covers 8 bases. J was trimmed by 4 bases and V by 10 bases; bases with no gene match: 2. CDR3 length: 12 amino acids. Germline CDR1 and CDR2: KGHDR and SFDVKD. Written as DNA, the CDR3 is TGTGCCACTCGGGACAGGTACAATGAGCAGTTCTTC. This gives the protein CATRDRYNEQFF.